This T cell receptor (beta chain) was sequenced in a study of OX40 agonist ivuxolimab in advanced cancers. The study, taken as a whole, reports: Normalized T-cell clonal expansion was also low in some nonresponders.

As for this clone: Antigen unknown.

Method: immunoSEQ multiplex PCR; TCRdb's copy keeps in-frame clones and lacks some. In the table there are tens of thousands of clones, around 75% of which are singletons. The CDR3 has 18 residues. V lost 2 bases, J lost 2 bases, and 12 bases stayed unmatched. Germline V gene lookup returns CDR1 SGHTA and CDR2 FQGNSA. The source was CD4+ or CD8+ T cells sorted from blood, collected in a trial of the OX40 agonist ivuxolimab. This chain joins TRBV7-2 and TRBJ2-4, with TRBD2 identical over 7 bases. The origin of this receptor is an adult with an advanced solid tumor such as melanoma, head and neck, liver or kidney cancer. In DNA form, the CDR3 reads TGTGCCAGCAGCTTAACGCCCATCTGGGAGGGATCCAAAAACATTCAGTACTTC. This sequence encodes CASSLTPIWEGSKNIQYF.